Listed here are 29 T cell receptor beta chains from one sample, sequenced in a study of blood T cells in healthy people across ages. The authors ran a second PCR of about 6 to 11 cycles using a sample-barcoded 5' primer and a J-beta primer mix. MiXCR, applied by TCRdb to the 5' RACE reads, yields one record per CDR3 protein. The repertoire has 1,500,000 or so distinct CDR3 sequences, roughly 43% of them found once; the top ten carry about 3.8%. Material: blood. The receptors originated from a woman under 30 in good health.

The chain has TRBV12-3 or TRBV12-4 and TRBJ2-3, with D maybe TRBD1 (5 bases). The CDR3 sequence is 14 residues long. With 3 bases removed from V and 6 bases from J, the gap between germline ends came to 13 bases. The CDR3 DNA sequence: TGTGCCAGCAGTTTGGGGCAGGTTGAGGATACGCAGTATTTT. This encodes CASSLGQVEDTQYF.

The CDR3 protein is CASSPVGINGYTF. In nucleotides, the CDR3 is TGTGCCAGCAGCCCCGTAGGGATTAATGGCTACACCTTC. The chain is built from TRBV6-5 and TRBJ1-2; D not certain. Germline V gene sequence: CDR1 MNHEY, CDR2 SVGAGI. The CDR3 consists of 13 residues. V was trimmed by 6 bases and J by 6 bases, leaving 14 bases between them.

V usage is TRBV28 and J usage is TRBJ1-4; 10 positions agree with TRBD1. Germline CDR1 is MDHEN and CDR2 is SYDVKM. Losses at the gene ends were 7 bases for V and 6 bases for J; bases not matched to a gene: 8. CDR3 length: 15 amino acids. CDR3 in DNA: TGTGCCAGCACCACACCCGGGACAGGGGATGAAAAACTGTTTTTT. Translation gives CASTTPGTGDEKLFF.

The chain combines TRBV7-9 with TRBJ2-4; perhaps D is TRBD1 or TRBD2 (6 bases each). TRBJ2-7 matches the DNA end more closely, so the J call is doubtful. The CDR3 sequence is 17 residues long. Per the germline V gene, CDR1 is SEHNR and CDR2 is FQNEAQ (reference sequence). CDR3 protein: CASNNIGGRAGSNEQYF. CDR3 nucleotide sequence: TGTGCCAGCAACAATATAGGGGGGCGGGCAGGGAGCAACGAGCAGTACTTC.

The chain joins TRBV30 to TRBJ1-5; D perhaps matches TRBD1 (6 bases). CDR1 GTSNPN and CDR2 SVGIG come from the germline V gene (reference sequence). V lost 4 bases and J lost 2, with 12 bases in between. The CDR3 spans 14 residues. CDR3 amino acids: CAWTLQGGNQPQHF. The DNA for the CDR3 is TGTGCCTGGACACTACAGGGTGGCAATCAGCCCCAGCATTTT.

The count of this clonotype is one. The J gene is TRBJ1-1, the V gene TRBV9; D is unresolved. The germline gives CDR1 SGDLS, CDR2 YYNGEE. This CDR3 is built from 14 residues. V lost 0 bases, J lost 0 bases, and 6 bases lay in between. In DNA, the CDR3 is TGTGCCAGCAGCGTAGAGCCTTTGAACACTGAAGCTTTCTTT. As protein: CASSVEPLNTEAFF.

As regards this clonotype: At one boundary the junction diverges from the germline segment, which might be a read error. This chain links TRBV4-1 with TRBJ2-7, with a possible D match to TRBD1 (6 bases). From germline, CDR1 is MGHRA and CDR2 YSYEKL. CDR3 size: 15 residues. The chain's CDR3 is CASSQDGAGAYEQNF. The CDR3 bases are TGCGCCAGCAGCCAAGATGGGGCAGGGGCCTACGAGCAGAACTTC.

This clonotype was observed a few times. The J gene is TRBJ1-2, the V gene TRBV2; no firm D call. Per the germline V gene, CDR1 is SNHLY and CDR2 is FYNNEI. The V end lost 6 bases, the J end lost 8 bases, and 13 bases lay between the germline ends. The CDR3 runs to 12 residues. The DNA for the CDR3 is TGTGCCAGCAGGAGTACAACCTCCGGCTACACCTTC. This encodes CASRSTTSGYTF.

This sequence joins TRBV27 and TRBJ1-4; D gene uncertain. The CDR3 length is 13 residues. V dropped 7 bases and J dropped 2 bases, with 8 bases sitting between them. Germline CDR1 reads MNHEY; CDR2 reads SMNVEV (reference sequence). CDR3 loop: CASMDWTNEKLFF. CDR3 coding DNA: TGTGCCAGCATGGACTGGACTAATGAAAAACTGTTTTTT.

The chain employs TRBV6-2 or TRBV6-3 and TRBJ2-3; D is unclear. Germline loops: CDR1 MNHEY, CDR2 SVGEGT. The CDR3 runs to 15 residues. V lost 2 bases and J 4 bases, leaving 13 bases between the germline ends. The CDR3 DNA follows: TGTGCCAGCAGTTACAGACGAGCCTTATCAGATACGCAGTATTTT. This translates into CASSYRRALSDTQYF.

A few counts support this clonotype. The V and J genes are TRBV6-6 and TRBJ2-4; 10 bases are a match to TRBD1. The CDR3 length is 13 residues. V shed 7 bases and J 13 bases; nucleotides not matched to a gene: 10. Germline V gene data show CDR1 as MNHNY and CDR2 as SVGAGI (reference sequence). The chain's CDR3 is CASIRQGAREQYF. As DNA, the CDR3 is TGTGCCAGCATCCGACAGGGGGCGCGTGAGCAGTACTTC.

This clonotype was seen a few times. The junction departs from germline at one end; a sequencing error may be responsible. The V gene is TRBV5-1, the J gene TRBJ2-5; 10 nucleotides align to TRBD2. This CDR3 region has 14 residues. Germline V gives CDR1 SGHRS, CDR2 YFSETQ. CDR3 nucleotide sequence: TGTGCCAGCAGTTTAGGGACTAGCGAAGAGACCCAGTACTTC. Its translation: CASSLGTSEETQYF.

A remark on this clonotype: One junction end does not reproduce the germline sequence, and a read error may be involved. The chain links TRBV5-1 to TRBJ1-2; TRBD1 is a possible D gene (5 bases). CDR1 is SGHRS and CDR2 is YFSETQ in the germline V gene. This CDR3 region has 13 residues. In DNA form, the CDR3 reads TGCGCCAGCAGCTTGGGGCAGGGTGATGGCTGCACCTTC. Translation gives CASSLGQGDGCTF.

This chain links TRBV7-2 with TRBJ2-7, with no clear D. Trimming took off 2 bases at V and 7 bases at J, with 12 bases between the two ends. The CDR3 extends over 13 amino acids. Germline V gene data show CDR1 as SGHTA and CDR2 as FQGNSA. CDR3 in amino acids: CASSLTRLDEQYF. As DNA, the CDR3 is TGTGCCAGCAGCTTAACCCGACTTGATGAGCAGTACTTC.

The J gene is TRBJ2-5, the V gene TRBV6-6; 9 bases align to TRBD1. This CDR3 contains 16 residues. V lost 7 bases, J lost 1 base, and 10 bases stayed unmatched. Germline CDR1 and CDR2: MNHNY and SVGAGI (reference sequence). CDR3 DNA: TGTGCCAGCACCGCCCGGGACAGGGTCGTCCAAGAGACCCAGTACTTC. Protein: CASTARDRVVQETQYF.

CDR3 region: CASSEMSQLAYEQYF. CDR3 bases: TGTGCCAGCAGTGAGATGTCACAGCTAGCCTACGAGCAGTACTTC. This chain links TRBV6-1 with TRBJ2-7, with D unclear. Germline V lookup: CDR1 MNHNS, CDR2 SASEGT. V was pared by 3 bases and J by 2 bases, with 14 bases between. The CDR3 is 15 residues long.

This chain uses TRBV7-9 with TRBJ2-7; no reliable D call. Trimming pared 4 bases from V and 0 bases from J, leaving 13 bases between. The CDR3 runs 15 residues. Germline V gene sequence: CDR1 SEHNR, CDR2 FQNEAQ (reference sequence). CDR3 sequence reads: CASSSGQTSSYEQYF. The CDR3 nucleotides read TGTGCCAGCAGCTCCGGGCAGACGAGCTCCTACGAGCAGTACTTC. Drawing the rest from reference TRBV7-9 and TRBJ2-7, the complete variable domain is DTGVSQNPRHKITKRGQNVTFRCDPISEHNRLYWYRQTLGQGPEFLTYFQNEAQLEKSRLLSDRFSAERPKGSFSTLEIQRTEQGDSAMYLCASSSGQTSSYEQYFGPGTRLTVT.

The V call is TRBV3-1, the J call TRBJ1-1; the D gene is possibly TRBD1 (6 bases). The CDR3 length is 14 residues. Trimming took 4 bases from V and 3 from J, leaving 12 bases between them. Germline V CDR1 and CDR2: LGHDT, YNNKEL (reference sequence). The CDR3 DNA reads TGTGCCAGCAGCCTCCGACAGGTCTACACTGAAGCTTTCTTT. As protein: CASSLRQVYTEAFF.

The rearrangement uses TRBV12-3 or TRBV12-4 and TRBJ2-5; TRBD1 is a possible D gene (6 bases). V gave up 5 bases and J gave up 5 bases, with 15 bases separating them. CDR3 length: 14 residues. Written as DNA, the CDR3 is TGTGCCAGCAGTGTACAGGGTACCTGGGAGACCCAGTACTTC. Translation: CASSVQGTWETQYF.

This clonotype came up a few times. The V call is TRBV19, the J call TRBJ1-2; the D is unclear. V lost 2 bases and J lost 8, with 18 bases in between. The CDR3 length is 15 residues. Germline lookup yields CDR1 LNHDA and CDR2 SQIVND (reference sequence). Here the CDR3 reads CASSIFGQPQDGYTF. Written as DNA, the CDR3 is TGTGCCAGTAGTATATTCGGTCAGCCCCAGGACGGCTACACCTTC. The full variable domain, its missing parts supplied by reference TRBV19 and TRBJ1-2, is DGGITQSPKYLFRKEGQNVTLSCEQNLNHDAMYWYRQDPGQGLRLIYYSQIVNDFQKGDIAEGYSVSREKKESFPLTVTSAQKNPTAFYLCASSIFGQPQDGYTFGSGTRLTVV.

The chain is built from TRBV4-3 and TRBJ1-1; 7 bases align to TRBD1. Germline-derived CDR1 and CDR2 are LGHNA and YSLEER. The length of the CDR3 is 14 residues. J was trimmed by 10 bases and V by 0 bases; bases with no gene match: 8. CDR3 in amino acids: CASSQETGVVLAFF. DNA of the CDR3: TGCGCCAGCAGCCAAGAAACAGGGGTGGTTCTAGCTTTCTTT.

V and J are TRBV11-2 and TRBJ2-7, with D tentatively TRBD1 (5 bases). Germline V gene lookup returns CDR1 SGHAT and CDR2 FQNNGV. The CDR3 is 16 residues long. Trimming removed 2 bases at V and 3 bases at J, with 17 bases between. CDR3 protein: CASSLRISGRDYEQYF. In DNA form, the CDR3 reads TGTGCCAGCAGCTTAAGAATTTCGGGCAGGGACTACGAGCAGTACTTC.

This clonotype has only a few counts. The junction does not match germline at one end; this may be a read error. The V gene is TRBV5-8, the J gene TRBJ2-5; a possible D gene is TRBD2 (5 bases). CDR1 and CDR2 (germline): SGHTS, YDEGEE. The CDR3 runs to 14 residues. The CDR3 reads CTSSPGLPGDEQYF. DNA for the CDR3: TGTACCAGCAGCCCAGGACTGCCAGGTGATGAGCAGTACTTC.

The V call is TRBV7-8, the J call TRBJ2-1; D unresolved. The germline CDR1 and CDR2 sequences are SGHVS and FQNEAQ. The V end was cut by 6 bases, the J end by 6 bases, with 9 bases between. The CDR3 has 12 residues. The CDR3 region is CASRSWANEQFF. The CDR3 DNA is TGTGCCAGCAGATCTTGGGCCAATGAGCAGTTCTTC.

This clonotype was observed a few times. The V and J genes are TRBV20-1 and TRBJ1-5; 7 nucleotides line up with TRBD1. The CDR3 totals 17 residues. Per the germline V gene, CDR1 is DFQATT and CDR2 is SNEGSKA (reference sequence). With V trimmed by 1 base and J by 0 bases, 9 bases remained unmatched. CDR3 DNA: TGCAGTGCTAGAGGGCAGGGGGTCTCTTTTAGCAATCAGCCCCAGCATTTT. Its translation: CSARGQGVSFSNQPQHF.

V and J are TRBV7-2 and TRBJ2-1; D uncertain. The DNA end favors TRBJ2-7, so the J call may be wrong. This CDR3 region has 15 residues. Germline lookup yields CDR1 SGHTA and CDR2 FQGNSA. Here the CDR3 DNA reads TGTGCCAGCAGCCAGTCAATAAGCTCCTACAATGAGCAGTACTTC. Protein: CASSQSISSYNEQYF.

This chain uses TRBV20-1 with TRBJ2-7, with 9 nucleotides matching TRBD1. The J call is doubtful: the DNA matches TRBJ2-5 better. CDR1 and CDR2 from the germline V gene are DFQATT and SNEGSKA (reference sequence). This CDR3 has 13 amino acids. The CDR3 sequence: CSAPGTGMETQYF. CDR3 coding DNA: TGCAGTGCCCCCGGGACAGGGATGGAGACCCAGTACTTC.

Turning to this clonotype: A much larger clone lies a single base off, so this may be a read error. V is TRBV12-3 or TRBV12-4 and J is TRBJ2-3; 12 bases align to TRBD2. Trimming removed 5 bases from V and 2 bases from J; junction bases left unmatched: 5. The CDR3 runs 16 residues. The CDR3: CASSPLAGGTTDTQYF. In nucleotides, the CDR3 is TGTGCCAGCAGTCCTCTAGCGGGAGGGACCACAGATACGCAGTATTTT.

This chain joins TRBV6-1 and TRBJ2-2; D possibly corresponds to TRBD1 (6 bases). Germline CDR1 MNHNS, CDR2 SASEGT. The CDR3 has 15 amino acids. V was clipped by 2 bases and J by 6 bases, with 13 bases between them. The CDR3 DNA sequence: TGTGCCAGCAGTGAAAGAGCCAGGGGCGCCGGGGAGCTGTTTTTT. It translates to CASSERARGAGELFF.